Listed below are T cell receptor beta chains from one sample, sequenced in a study of control samples from healthy donors and cancer patients. Repertoires were generated with immunoSEQ multiplex PCR, while TCRdb's copy carries only in-frame clones and drops some. The repertoire includes about 190,000 clones, approximately 90% of them detected once, and 1.5% to 2% sits in the top ten. The material sequenced was blood. Receptors originate from a man aged 30 to 45 in good health. Both conserved end residues are part of each CDR3. The D gene is left open where the match is weak. Size is stated for part of the rows, as once, few or many counts, or as a class when the clone is expanded.

clone_size	v_call	j_call	d_call	cdr3_aa	cdr3_nt
once	TRBV12-3/TRBV12-4	TRBJ1-1	NA	CASSLSGLEAFF	TGTGCCAGCAGTTTGAGTGGGCTTGAGGCTTTCTTT
NA	TRBV3-1/TRBV3-2	TRBJ2-7	NA	CASSRTYEQYF	TGTGCCAGCAGCCGAACCTACGAGCAGTACTTC
few	TRBV30	TRBJ1-6	NA	CAWNLRGLKNSPLHF	TGTGCCTGGAACCTCCGGGGGCTTAAAAATTCACCCCTCCACTTT
NA	TRBV29-1	TRBJ1-6	TRBD1	CSVARDSNSPLHF	TGCAGCGTTGCCCGGGACAGCAATTCACCCCTCCACTTT
once	TRBV11-2	TRBJ2-1	TRBD2	CASSLAGGNEQFF	TGTGCCAGCAGCTTAGCGGGGGGGAATGAGCAGTTCTTC
NA	TRBV7-6	TRBJ2-3	TRBD2	CASSSRWTSGQPTDTQYF	TGTGCCAGCAGCTCACGGTGGACTAGCGGACAACCCACAGATACGCAGTATTTT
NA	TRBV2	TRBJ2-7	TRBD1	CASSGFLDRFPYEQYF	TGTGCCAGCAGCGGGTTTCTGGACAGGTTCCCCTACGAGCAGTACTTC
NA	TRBV3-1/TRBV3-2	TRBJ2-1	NA	CASSHGQPKTDEQFF	TGTGCCAGCAGCCATGGTCAGCCCAAGACCGATGAGCAGTTCTTC
NA	TRBV7-2	TRBJ1-1	NA	CASSLVTNTEAFF	TGTGCCAGCAGCTTAGTAACGAACACTGAAGCTTTCTTT
NA	TRBV4-2	TRBJ1-2	NA	CASSQERRDNYGYTF	TGTGCCAGCAGCCAAGAGCGCAGAGATAACTATGGCTACACCTTC
NA	TRBV2	TRBJ2-2	NA	CASSEEGINTGELFF	TGTGCCAGCAGTGAAGAAGGGATTAACACCGGGGAGCTGTTTTTT
NA	TRBV15	TRBJ1-1	TRBD1	CATSRGQGVSTEAFF	TGTGCCACCAGCAGAGGACAGGGGGTTAGCACTGAAGCTTTCTTT
NA	TRBV3-1/TRBV3-2	TRBJ2-1	TRBD1	CASSQAGTGIPNEQFF	TGTGCCAGCAGCCAAGCAGGGACAGGGATTCCCAATGAGCAGTTCTTC
NA	TRBV4-1	TRBJ1-2	NA	CASSQVWGGVSAGYTF	TGCGCCAGCAGCCAAGTGTGGGGGGGCGTCTCTGCTGGCTACACCTTC
NA	TRBV19	TRBJ1-1	TRBD1	CASSKDRGLGTEAFF	TGTGCCAGTAGTAAAGACAGGGGGCTGGGCACTGAAGCTTTCTTT
NA	TRBV6-1	TRBJ1-6	NA	CASSDRNSPLHF	TGTGCCAGCAGTGACAGGAATTCACCCCTCCACTTT
NA	TRBV2	TRBJ1-6	NA	CASSAGSSYNSPLHF	TGTGCCAGCAGTGCCGGAAGCTCCTATAATTCACCCCTCCACTTT
NA	TRBV6-5	TRBJ2-7	TRBD1	CASSPRGQDFYEQYF	TGTGCCAGCAGTCCAAGGGGGCAGGATTTCTACGAGCAGTACTTC
NA	TRBV7-8	TRBJ2-6	TRBD2	CASSATLAVSSGANVPTF	TGTGCCAGCAGCGCCACACTAGCGGTGAGCTCTGGGGCCAACGTCCCGACTTTC
once	TRBV6-6	TRBJ2-7	TRBD1	CASSYGRDRPYEQYF	TGTGCCAGCAGTTACGGCCGGGACAGGCCCTACGAGCAGTACTTC
NA	TRBV30	TRBJ1-1	NA	CAWNKRGMNTEAFF	TGTGCCTGGAATAAGAGGGGCATGAACACTGAAGCTTTCTTT
NA	TRBV7-3	TRBJ1-5	NA	CASSLYSGFIRWLGNQPQHF	TGTGCCAGCAGCTTGTATTCGGGTTTTATACGATGGCTGGGCAATCAGCCCCAGCATTTT
NA	TRBV11-3	TRBJ2-1	NA	CASSSGAYNEQFF	TGTGCCAGCAGCTCAGGAGCGTACAATGAGCAGTTCTTC
NA	TRBV5-1	TRBJ2-3	TRBD1	CASSFGQGDTQYF	TGCGCCAGCAGCTTCGGACAGGGGGATACGCAGTATTTT
NA	TRBV13	TRBJ2-4	TRBD2	CASSLESSSGGAKNIQYF	TGTGCCAGCAGCTTAGAGTCGAGTAGCGGGGGAGCCAAAAACATTCAGTACTTC
NA	TRBV28	TRBJ1-2	TRBD1	CASSLWGQGAYGYTF	TGTGCCAGCAGTTTATGGGGACAGGGGGCCTATGGCTACACCTTC
NA	TRBV5-6	TRBJ2-5	NA	CASSLVTQETQYF	TGTGCCAGCAGCTTAGTGACCCAAGAGACCCAGTACTTC
NA	TRBV7-9	TRBJ1-5	NA	CASSLHSNQPQHF	TGTGCCAGCAGCCTGCATAGCAATCAGCCCCAGCATTTT
NA	TRBV18	TRBJ1-3	NA	CASSPRQGSGAGNTIYF	TGTGCCAGCTCACCACGCCAGGGAAGTGGCGCTGGAAACACCATATATTTT
NA	TRBV6-2/TRBV6-3	TRBJ1-1	NA	CASSSGGTLLTEAFF	TGTGCCAGCAGTTCGGGGGGGACTCTTCTGACTGAAGCTTTCTTT
NA	TRBV6-5	TRBJ2-7	TRBD1	CASSPNRGRPHEQYF	TGTGCCAGCAGTCCGAACAGGGGGCGCCCCCACGAGCAGTACTTC
NA	TRBV5-6	TRBJ1-6	TRBD1	CASSSTGGATYNSPLHF	TGTGCCAGCAGCTCCACAGGGGGCGCGACCTATAATTCACCCCTCCACTTT
NA	TRBV30	TRBJ2-7	TRBD2	CAWTAGISYEQYF	TGTGCCTGGACAGCGGGGATCTCCTACGAGCAGTACTTC
NA	TRBV7-9	TRBJ1-6	NA	CASSFPNQGSPLHF	TGTGCCAGCAGCTTCCCCAATCAGGGGTCACCCCTCCACTTT
NA	TRBV4-2	TRBJ2-3	TRBD2	CASSQDRGGGSTDTQYF	TGTGCCAGCAGCCAAGATCGCGGCGGGGGTAGCACAGATACGCAGTATTTT
NA	TRBV11-2	TRBJ2-1	NA	CASSSQAEQFF	TGTGCCAGCAGCTCCCAGGCCGAGCAGTTCTTC
NA	TRBV5-4	TRBJ2-3	NA	CASSLLPRGEDTQYF	TGTGCCAGCAGCTTATTGCCGAGGGGGGAGGATACGCAGTATTTT
NA	TRBV18	TRBJ1-6	NA	CASSDGTRNNSPLHF	TGTGCCAGCTCAGACGGGACACGCAATAATTCACCCCTCCACTTT
NA	TRBV7-9	TRBJ1-2	TRBD1	CASSLEGARGYTF	TGTGCCAGCAGCTTAGAGGGGGCTCGGGGCTACACCTTC
NA	TRBV27	TRBJ1-1	TRBD1	CATGDRYGTEAFF	TGTGCCACCGGGGACAGATATGGTACTGAAGCTTTCTTT
NA	TRBV6-5	TRBJ2-2	TRBD1	CASRPQGVGELFF	TGTGCCAGCAGACCACAGGGGGTAGGCGAGCTGTTTTTT
NA	TRBV2	TRBJ1-5	NA	CASMYSGRNQPQHF	TGTGCCAGCATGTACTCAGGGCGCAATCAGCCCCAGCATTTT